The clone carrying this T cell receptor (beta chain) was seen more than once but under ten times. The antigen is undetermined. This specimen belongs to a study of cytomegalovirus exposure and HLA in healthy donors. Overall study findings and caveats: Among donors in an Asian-associated ancestry cluster, a later analysis reportedly found fewer N-insertions than the approximately 670-donor mean. Rarity characterized most TCR sequences, yet some public TCRs appeared in many donors.

PCR was performed using 60 Vbeta and 13 Jbeta primers. The data were produced by immunoSEQ multiplex PCR, yet TCRdb's version contains in-frame clones alone and is incomplete. The table includes 150,000 or so clones, roughly 85% detected once. The germline CDR1 and CDR2 sequences are SGHTA and FQGNSA. This CDR3 spans 14 amino acids. Trimming pared 0 bases from V and 9 bases from J, leaving 12 bases between. The clonotype comes from a man younger than 40 in good health and CMV-seronegative. The specimen was PBMCs. The V and J genes are TRBV7-2 and TRBJ2-1, with a weak D call TRBD2 (5 bases). The CDR3 sequence: CASSLALASGEQFF. DNA of the CDR3: TGTGCCAGCAGCTTAGCTCTAGCATCTGGTGAGCAGTTCTTC.